This T cell receptor beta chain was observed in a study of T cells after yellow fever vaccination (dated by TCRdb to the late 2010s). With regard to the full study: The SMART-Seq v4 Ultra Low Input RNA kit was used to prepare libraries from fractions with low cell numbers. Two healthy male donors, one aged 18 to 30 and one aged 30 to 40 years, were included in the cohort. Blood was collected at multiple timepoints before and after primary and secondary immunization, and bulk PBMC replicates and cell subsets were isolated. To follow T-cell clones before and after both primary and booster YFV17D yellow fever vaccination, bulk TCR alpha and beta repertoires underwent longitudinal sequencing. What the study reported, not specific to this receptor: Only a couple of donors were included in the study, so the extent to which the findings can be generalized is limited. FACS-sorted repertoires could contain abundant contaminating clonotypes from the bulk population, so computational filtering was required. A small fraction of clonotypes appeared in both the CD4 and CD8 compartments, likely as a result of convergent recombination. Compared with the primary T-cell response, the secondary T-cell response was weaker but faster, peaking on day 5 rather than day 15. Most clones expanded after primary vaccination (roughly 96% of CD4 and around 88% of CD8) were re-detected after the booster, suggesting that broad memory maintenance occurred.

Sequenced on an Illumina NovaSeq 6000. TCR cDNA was synthesized by 5'RACE template switching, through which a universal primer site and unique molecular identifiers were introduced. Priming of cDNA synthesis was performed from both the TCR alpha and TCR beta constant segments. Two PCR steps were used to amplify libraries, with sample barcodes and sequencing adapters being added in the second step. Libraries were sequenced on Illumina HiSeq 2500 (2x100 bp) or NovaSeq (2x150 bp). Processing in the source paper ran as follows. Demultiplexing of reads and collapsing into UMI consensus sequences were performed with MIGEC, and V(D)J alignment was carried out with MiXCR. Clonotypes responding to the vaccine were identified with edgeR on replicate PBMC samples, with the criteria of FDR below 0.01 and a log2 fold change above 5 up to day 15. CD4 or CD8 identity was assigned to each bulk clonotype according to whether the clonotype was present at higher abundance in the sequenced CD4 repertoire or the sequenced CD8 repertoire. Through fastp at Q25 and MiXCR, TCRdb rebuilt clones from the public reads, retaining in-frame beta chains. Every distinct CDR3 protein forms one entry, paired with its most common genes and DNA. TCRdb's processing, not the authors', yielded these V and J calls. The sample yields some 220,000 distinct CDR3 sequences; 3% to 3.5% were counted once. In total, the top ten clones hold approximately 3% of the sample.

This clonotype was observed many times. What this receptor recognizes is not known. The input lacks base qualities; no much larger clone sits a single base away. The sample's treatment or condition label, decoded: live attenuated yellow fever vaccine strain. PBMCs were isolated from peripheral blood using a standard Ficoll-Paque protocol. Dynabeads CD4 and CD8 positive selection kits were used to isolate the CD4 and CD8 T-cell fractions. TriZol was used to extract RNA from bulk PBMCs, CD4 and CD8 fractions, and dextramer-positive and dextramer-negative fractions. The CDR3 sequence holds 12 residues, the cysteine and phenylalanine included. Only the CDR3 portion is preserved as DNA: 36 bases, with reading frame beginning at the first base. The germline V gene encodes CDR1 DFQATT and CDR2 SNEGSKA (reference sequence). Trimming leaves V shorter by 6 bases and J shorter by 3 bases, with the junction holding 3 bases beyond the gene matches.

In this chain, TRBV20-1 is recombined with TRBJ2-7, with 9 central nucleotides matching TRBD1. The receptor comes from a young man who received the YFV17D yellow fever vaccine. The input for sequencing was CD4+ T cells sorted from PBMCs, taken 10 days after the yellow fever booster vaccination. For the CDR3, the sequence is CSAGTGFYEQYF. The sequence in DNA is TGCAGTGCAGGGACAGGGTTCTACGAGCAGTACTTC.